The rows below give T cell receptor beta chains drawn from one sample of a study of T cell repertoires in cytomegalovirus infection. TCRdb reanalysed the reads using MiXCR and keeps one entry per CDR3 protein. Of around 500,000 distinct CDR3 sequences in the sample, more than 40% were seen once. Their recognized antigens are unknown. Sequenced material: cultured PBMCs, taken from culture after CMV antigen stimulation. These receptors were obtained from a human donor in good health (CMV status not recorded). Some clones in this sample may be carry-over from other donors' samples. Both conserved end residues are part of each CDR3. A D gene is named only where the DNA matches it firmly. Rows may omit the clone size; those that give it use once, few, many or a size class.

cdr3_length clone_size d_call j_call v_call cdr3_aa cdr3_nt
13 few TRBD2 TRBJ2-5 TRBV4-3 CASSQRGGGTQYF TGCGCCAGCAGCCAACGGGGGGGGGGGACCCAGTACTTC
15 few - TRBJ1-2 TRBV7-4 CASSLGRLRAAGYTF TGTGCCAGCAGCTTGGGCCGTTTGAGGGCGGCTGGCTACACCTTC
11 - - TRBJ1-1 TRBV7-9 CASSLGEGAFF TGTGCCAGCAGCTTAGGGGAGGGAGCTTTCTTT
13 - - TRBJ2-5 TRBV7-9 CASSLEGEGTQYF TGTGCCAGCAGCTTGGAAGGAGAAGGGACCCAGTACTTC
17 - TRBD2 TRBJ2-1 TRBV7-8 CASSDGRALLSYNEQFF TGTGCCAGCAGCGACGGGAGGGCCTTACTCTCCTACAATGAGCAGTTCTTC
15 - - TRBJ2-7 TRBV6-2/TRBV6-3 CASSFVDTFSYEQYF TGTGCCAGCAGTTTCGTTGACACCTTCTCCTACGAGCAGTACTTC
17 - - TRBJ2-7 TRBV4-1 CASSQDFSQGFSYEQYF TGCGCCAGCAGCCAAGATTTTTCGCAGGGATTCTCCTACGAGCAGTACTTC
16 - TRBD1 TRBJ1-1 TRBV7-9 CASSSITGERGTEAFF TGTGCCAGCAGCTCAATTACAGGGGAGAGGGGCACTGAAGCTTTCTTT
14 few - TRBJ2-1 TRBV7-2 CASSLPWKGREQFF TGTGCCAGCAGCCTCCCTTGGAAGGGGCGTGAGCAGTTCTTC
14 - - TRBJ2-7 TRBV27 CASSLSTQGYEQYF TGTGCCAGCAGTTTATCGACCCAGGGCTACGAGCAGTACTTC
14 few TRBD1 TRBJ2-7 TRBV5-5 CASSLGTGTFEQYF TGTGCCAGCAGCTTGGGGACAGGGACGTTTGAGCAGTACTTC
17 - - TRBJ2-2 TRBV28 CASSPADEGTNTGELFF TGTGCCAGCAGTCCTGCCGACGAGGGGACGAACACCGGGGAGCTGTTTTTT
11 few - TRBJ2-1 TRBV19 CASSYGLEQFF TGTGCCAGTAGTTACGGGTTGGAGCAGTTCTTC
16 - - TRBJ1-2 TRBV2 CASSEGGLPTFYGYTF TGTGCCAGCAGTGAAGGGGGCCTCCCTACCTTCTATGGCTACACCTTC
12 few - TRBJ1-4 TRBV7-8 CASSLGNEKLFF TGTGCCAGCAGCTTGGGCAATGAAAAACTGTTTTTT
18 - - TRBJ2-3 TRBV6-6 CASSDLEGRATLTDTQYF TGTGCCAGCAGTGATCTAGAGGGCCGCGCAACACTCACAGATACGCAGTATTTT
13 - - TRBJ1-2 TRBV12-3/TRBV12-4 CASSRLLNYGYTF TGTGCCAGCAGTCGCCTCCTTAACTATGGCTACACCTTC
11 - TRBD1 TRBJ1-1 TRBV29-1 CLGTVNTEAFF TGCCTGGGGACAGTGAACACTGAAGCTTTCTTT
14 many - TRBJ2-6 TRBV7-2 CASSFVSGANVLTF TGTGCCAGCAGCTTCGTTTCTGGGGCCAACGTCCTGACTTTC
14 - - TRBJ2-7 TRBV19 CASSISGEWDEQYF TGTGCCAGTAGTATTTCGGGGGAGTGGGACGAGCAGTACTTC
14 many - TRBJ1-5 TRBV7-2 CASSPGPTNQPQHF TGTGCCAGCAGTCCCGGACCGACCAATCAGCCCCAGCATTTT
15 many - TRBJ2-2 TRBV7-8 CASSLTRTNTGELFF TGTGCCAGCAGCCTGACACGTACGAACACCGGGGAGCTGTTTTTT
15 few - TRBJ2-1 TRBV7-8 CASRPRSSSYNEQFF TGTGCCAGTCGCCCTCGTTCGAGCTCCTACAATGAGCAGTTCTTC
15 - - TRBJ2-2 TRBV7-2 CASSTPTGLAGELFF TGTGCCAGCAGCACCCCTACAGGTTTAGCCGGGGAGCTGTTTTTT
13 - TRBD1 TRBJ1-2 TRBV20-1 CSATTGGDYGYTF TGCAGTGCGACGACAGGGGGCGACTATGGCTACACCTTC
15 - TRBD2 TRBJ2-5 TRBV11-2 CASSLRSAGGETQYF TGTGCCAGCAGCCTCCGGTCGGCGGGGGGCGAGACCCAGTACTTC
15 once - TRBJ2-7 TRBV7-9 CASSLSGLSSYEQYF TGTGCCAGCTCCCTTAGCGGATTAAGCTCCTACGAGCAGTACTTC
14 - - TRBJ2-2 TRBV20-1 CSARSRMNTGELFF TGCAGTGCTAGAAGCCGGATGAACACCGGGGAGCTGTTTTTT
15 - TRBD1 TRBJ2-7 TRBV14 CASSQDLRTGNEQYF TGTGCCAGCAGCCAAGATCTTAGGACAGGGAACGAGCAGTACTTC
10 - - TRBJ1-1 TRBV7-9 CASSFTEAFF TGTGCCAGCAGCTTTACTGAAGCTTTCTTT
16 - TRBD1 TRBJ1-3 TRBV7-3 CASSLSGTGYGNTIYF TGTGCCAGCAGCTTATCCGGGACAGGGTATGGCAACACCATATATTTT
17 - - TRBJ2-1 TRBV4-1 CASSQDLLASSYNEQFF TGCGCCAGCAGCCAAGATCTACTAGCTAGCTCCTACAATGAGCAGTTCTTC
20 - - TRBJ2-4 TRBV6-1 CASSEGTPWSRALAKNIQYF TGTGCCAGCAGTGAAGGCACCCCCTGGAGCCGTGCCCTAGCCAAAAACATTCAGTACTTC
15 - - TRBJ1-4 TRBV28 CASSSIRGTNEKLFF TGTGCCAGCAGCTCAATCAGGGGTACTAATGAAAAACTGTTTTTT
14 few TRBD2 TRBJ2-7 TRBV14 CASSQSRTRFEQYF TGTGCCAGCAGCCAATCAAGGACTAGATTCGAGCAGTACTTC
15 - TRBD1 TRBJ2-7 TRBV4-3 CASSHTTGVEDEQYF TGCGCCAGCAGCCACACGACAGGGGTTGAAGACGAGCAGTACTTC
15 few - TRBJ1-2 TRBV11-2 CASSLGASAYYGYTF TGTGCCAGCAGCTTAGGTGCAAGCGCCTACTATGGCTACACCTTC
14 few TRBD1 TRBJ1-6 TRBV7-9 CASSYTGVNSPLHF TGTGCCAGCAGCTATACAGGGGTTAATTCACCCCTCCACTTT
14 - - TRBJ2-1 TRBV10-3 CAISVERESGEQFF TGTGCCATCAGTGTGGAACGGGAATCTGGTGAGCAGTTCTTC
15 few TRBD1 TRBJ1-6 TRBV2 CASRAGQGLDSPLHF TGTGCCAGCAGGGCGGGACAGGGGCTGGATTCACCCCTCCACTTT
15 few - TRBJ1-5 TRBV19 CASSISGGLNQPQHF TGTGCCAGTAGTATCTCTGGGGGTCTAAATCAGCCCCAGCATTTT
13 once - TRBJ1-1 TRBV7-9 CASSLAWPAEAFF TGTGCCAGCAGCTTGGCGTGGCCAGCTGAAGCTTTCTTT
14 - - TRBJ1-1 TRBV7-2 CASSFGLTNTEAFF TGTGCCAGCAGCTTCGGACTGACGAACACTGAAGCTTTCTTT
12 - - TRBJ1-1 TRBV2 CASSEQGPGAFF TGTGCCAGCAGTGAACAGGGTCCCGGGGCTTTCTTT
16 - - TRBJ2-1 TRBV7-8 CASSLEGGTSYNEQFF TGTGCCAGCAGCTTAGAAGGCGGAACTTCCTACAATGAGCAGTTCTTC
14 - - TRBJ2-3 TRBV7-2 CASSPGHLTDTQYF TGTGCCAGCAGCCCGGGACACCTCACAGATACGCAGTATTTT
15 few TRBD2 TRBJ2-1 TRBV12-3/TRBV12-4 CASTGTSGRRGEQFF TGTGCCAGCACCGGGACTAGCGGGAGACGGGGGGAGCAGTTCTTC
15 few TRBD2 TRBJ2-3 TRBV12-3/TRBV12-4 CASTDFQRGGHTQYF TGTGCCAGCACCGACTTTCAGCGGGGGGGCCATACGCAGTATTTT